Following are 2 T cell receptor beta chains from one sample sequenced in a study of cytomegalovirus exposure and HLA in healthy donors. 13 Jbeta primers and 60 Vbeta primers were used for the PCR. Profiled with immunoSEQ multiplex PCR; TCRdb holds only in-frame clones, not every one. Here the sample spans 120,000 to 150,000 clones, roughly four fifths being singletons. Input material: PBMCs. The receptor source for this set is a man in his forties in good health and CMV-seropositive.

This chain links TRBV6-5 with TRBJ2-3, with D perhaps TRBD2 (6 bases). The V end lost 4 bases, the J end lost 5 bases, and 19 bases lay between the germline ends. This CDR3 spans 16 amino acids. Germline V CDR1 and CDR2: MNHEY, SVGAGI. The CDR3 sequence is CASSSKGLARGDTQYF. The CDR3, as DNA: TGTGCCAGCAGTTCCAAGGGCCTAGCGAGAGGAGATACGCAGTATTTT.

The CDR3 sequence is CASSVGGRGSSYNEQFF. For the CDR3, the DNA is TGTGCCAGCAGCGTAGGAGGTCGGGGGAGCTCCTACAATGAGCAGTTCTTC. This chain connects TRBV9 to TRBJ2-1, with D perhaps matching TRBD2 (6 bases). The germline V gene encodes CDR1 SGDLS and CDR2 YYNGEE. Trimming left V 0 bases short and J 0 bases short, with 13 bases between. The CDR3 consists of 17 residues.